Below, 8 T cell receptor beta chains from the same sample are listed, as sequenced in a study of T-cell reconstitution after alpha-beta-depleted transplantation in children. The TCRbeta library incorporated unique molecular identifiers. Via MiXCR, TCRdb re-called the PCR reads, giving one row per CDR3 protein. The sample contains some 95,000 distinct CDR3 sequences, about a quarter of which appear only once. This sample comprised PBMCs, obtained before TCRalphabeta/CD19-depleted stem cell transplant. The receptors here all came from a boy between 2 and 10 years old with acute lymphoblastic leukemia, due to receive a stem cell transplant.

This clonotype was seen a few times. The J gene is TRBJ2-7, the V gene TRBV5-1; tentatively, D is TRBD1 (5 bases). In germline, CDR1 is SGHRS, CDR2 YFSETQ. CDR3 length: 13 amino acids. V was cut by 4 bases and J by 6 bases, with 14 bases left in between. CDR3 region: CASSQDTLGEQYF. CDR3 nucleotide sequence: TGCGCCAGCAGCCAGGACACGCTCGGCGAGCAGTACTTC.

The J gene is TRBJ1-2, the V gene TRBV6-5; D call uncertain. This CDR3 is 11 amino acids long. V gave up 9 bases and J gave up 0 bases, with 5 bases separating them. Germline V lookup: CDR1 MNHEY, CDR2 SVGAGI. In DNA, the CDR3 is TGTGCCAGTGCGACTAACTATGGCTACACCTTC. Translation: CASATNYGYTF.

This chain connects TRBV6-2 or TRBV6-3 to TRBJ2-7, with 9 bases lining up with TRBD1. This CDR3 contains 19 residues. Trimming took 0 bases from V and 1 from J; bases not matched to a gene: 13. Per germline, CDR1 MNHEY and CDR2 SVGEGT. CDR3 protein: CASSYSRPKGQGGSYEQYF. For the CDR3, the DNA is TGTGCCAGCAGTTACTCGAGACCCAAGGGACAGGGAGGATCCTACGAGCAGTACTTC.

In this sample, this clonotype turned up a few times. The chain combines TRBV5-4 with TRBJ2-5; D is undetermined. V was clipped by 4 bases and J by 3 bases, with 10 bases between them. CDR3 size: 13 residues. Per germline, CDR1 SGHNT and CDR2 YYREEE (reference sequence). The CDR3 DNA follows: TGTGCCAGCAGCGTTCAGGAAAAAGAGACCCAGTACTTC. Its protein is CASSVQEKETQYF.

The table lists this clonotype with many counts. V and J are TRBV6-4 and TRBJ2-1; 14 nucleotides agree with TRBD2. This CDR3 has 15 residues. From germline, CDR1 is MRHNA and CDR2 SNTAGT. Unmatched junction bases numbered 1, after V lost 3 bases and J lost 6 bases. CDR3 amino acids: CASSEGTSGSNEQFF. For the CDR3, the DNA is TGTGCCAGCAGTGAGGGGACTAGCGGGAGCAATGAGCAGTTCTTC.

This clonotype was seen many times. The chain couples TRBV9 to TRBJ2-3, with 7 positions matching TRBD2. This CDR3 is 15 amino acids long. Germline CDR1 reads SGDLS; CDR2 reads YYNGEE. V dropped 0 bases and J dropped 4; count of bases not matched to a gene: 5. This CDR3 is CASSVGGRGADTQYF. The CDR3 DNA reads TGTGCCAGCAGCGTAGGCGGGAGAGGCGCAGATACGCAGTATTTT.

The chain combines TRBV27 with TRBJ2-7, with a possible D match to TRBD1 (5 bases). The CDR3 length is 14 residues. Germline V gene sequence: CDR1 MNHEY, CDR2 SMNVEV (reference sequence). The V end lost 6 bases, the J end lost 3 bases, and 15 bases lay between the germline ends. The CDR3 sequence: CASRRQGGYYEQYF. In DNA form, the CDR3 reads TGTGCCAGCAGGAGGCAGGGTGGCTACTACGAGCAGTACTTC.

This chain connects TRBV4-1 to TRBJ2-3; D is perhaps TRBD2 (6 bases). CDR3 length equals 15 residues. Trimming removed 1 base at V and 5 bases at J, with 13 bases between. Germline V gives CDR1 MGHRA, CDR2 YSYEKL. CDR3 bases: TGCGCCAGCAGCCAAGGTATCCTAGCGCAAGATACGCAGTATTTT. As protein: CASSQGILAQDTQYF.